The 14 T cell receptor beta chains reported below all come from one sample, sequenced in a study of T cells in Graves' hyperthyroidism and ophthalmopathy. TCR beta CDR3 regions were amplified from RNA. In the first-round RT-PCR of the TCR CDR3, the HTBI primer set was used. TCRdb passed the multiplex PCR reads through MiXCR, listing each CDR3 protein once. Counted here are about 740,000 distinct CDR3 sequences, about 15% occurring once; the ten biggest clones make up roughly a tenth. Sequenced: blood. These receptors were obtained from a woman aged 18-35 years with Graves' hyperthyroidism.

This clonotype was observed at least ten times. This chain's CDR3 is CASRPSSGRVYEQYF. The CDR3, as DNA: TGTGCCAGCAGGCCTTCTAGCGGGAGGGTCTACGAGCAGTACTTC. The chain carries TRBV6-2 or TRBV6-3 and TRBJ2-7; TRBD2 matches 12 bases. The CDR3 covers 15 residues. Germline values: CDR1 MNHEY, CDR2 SVGEGT. The V segment lost 6 bases and the J segment 3 bases; nucleotides outside the gene matches: 6.

This clonotype was seen at least ten times. The CDR3 spells CSASSEGWGNEQFF. CDR3 nucleotides: TGCAGTGCTAGCTCGGAGGGGTGGGGCAATGAGCAGTTCTTC. This sequence joins TRBV20-1 and TRBJ2-1; tentatively, D is TRBD2 (6 bases). V lost 3 bases, J lost 6 bases, and 15 bases lay in between. Germline CDR1 reads DFQATT; CDR2 reads SNEGSKA (reference sequence). The CDR3 is made up of 14 amino acids.

The sample holds a few counts of this clonotype. V and J are TRBV7-2 and TRBJ1-4; the D gene is possibly TRBD1 (5 bases). V lost 4 bases and J 4 bases, leaving 13 bases between the germline ends. Germline CDR1 and CDR2: SGHTA and FQGNSA. The CDR3 runs to 15 residues. The CDR3 nucleotides read TGTGCCAGCAGCTCTGGACAACCATTTAATGAAAAACTGTTTTTT. Its translation is CASSSGQPFNEKLFF. Supplemented by reference TRBV7-2 and TRBJ1-4, the full variable domain reads GAGVSQSPSNKVTEKGKDVELRCDPISGHTALYWYRQSLGQGLEFLIYFQGNSAPDKSGLPSDRFSAERTGGSVSTLTIQRTQQEDSAVYLCASSSGQPFNEKLFFGSGTQLSVL.

This clonotype was seen a handful of times. The CDR3, as DNA: TGTGCCAGCAGCCCCGTCGGGGCCTACGAGCAGTACTTC. Protein product: CASSPVGAYEQYF. The chain has TRBV7-9 and TRBJ2-7; maybe TRBD2 (5 bases). Trimming stripped 5 bases from V and 2 bases from J, with 10 bases between. Per the germline V gene, CDR1 is SEHNR and CDR2 is FQNEAQ (reference sequence). This CDR3 has 13 amino acids.

Ten or more counts support this clonotype. V is TRBV19 and J is TRBJ1-1, with a weak D call TRBD1 (6 bases). Germline loops: CDR1 LNHDA, CDR2 SQIVND (reference sequence). The CDR3 covers 14 residues. Trimming left V 4 bases short and J 0 bases short, with 9 bases between. CDR3: CASSRQVVNTEAFF. The CDR3 DNA is TGTGCCAGTAGTAGACAGGTCGTGAACACTGAAGCTTTCTTT.

This clonotype was picked up many times. The CDR3 DNA reads as TGTGCCAGCAGTGAAGCCTGGGGACAAGAGACCCAGTACTTC. Translated: CASSEAWGQETQYF. The chain employs TRBV2 and TRBJ2-5; no clear D gene. Per germline, CDR1 SNHLY and CDR2 FYNNEI. V was cut by 0 bases and J by 2 bases, with 7 bases left in between. The CDR3 consists of 14 residues. Looking up the rest from reference TRBV2 and TRBJ2-5 gives the full variable domain: EPEVTQTPSHQVTQMGQEVILRCVPISNHLYFYWYRQILGQKVEFLVSFYNNEISEKSEIFDDQFSVERPDGSNFTLKIRSTKLEDSAMYFCASSEAWGQETQYFGPGTRLLVL.

Points on this clonotype: A read error may explain this, as a much larger clone is one base away. This chain uses TRBV13 with TRBJ2-7; 8 bases align to TRBD1. Germline V gene data show CDR1 as PRHDT and CDR2 as FYEKMQ (reference sequence). Germline trimming cut 5 bases from V and 7 bases from J; bases unmatched to any gene: 7. The length of the CDR3 is 13 residues. The CDR3 loop is CASSTTGANEQYF. The CDR3 nucleotides read TGTGCCAGCAGCACGACAGGGGCCAATGAGCAGTACTTC.

The table lists this clonotype with a few counts. The chain uses TRBV6-5 and TRBJ1-1; D unclear. V was cut by 0 bases and J by 4 bases, with 15 bases left in between. CDR1 and CDR2 from the germline V gene are MNHEY and SVGAGI. The CDR3 loop spans 16 amino acids. In nucleotides, the CDR3 is TGTGCCAGCAGTTACTCGAGTATGTCGGTAGGCACTGAAGCTTTCTTT. Encoded protein: CASSYSSMSVGTEAFF.

The chain combines TRBV7-2 with TRBJ2-6; no clear D gene. Germline V gene sequence: CDR1 SGHTA, CDR2 FQGNSA. The V and J ends lost 0 bases and 4 bases respectively, with 10 bases between them. This CDR3 region has 16 residues. As DNA, the CDR3 is TGTGCCAGCAGCTTAGCGGCCAGGTCCGGGGCCAACGTCCTGACTTTC. Encoded protein: CASSLAARSGANVLTF.

This clonotype occurred many times. The rearrangement uses TRBV30 and TRBJ2-2; D unresolved. The V end was cut by 5 bases, the J end by 6 bases, with 7 bases between. Germline-derived CDR1 and CDR2 are GTSNPN and SVGIG (reference sequence). The CDR3 is made up of 11 amino acids. The CDR3 DNA is TGTGCCTGGCGACTCTCCGGGGAGCTGTTTTTT. This encodes CAWRLSGELFF.

This clonotype was seen ten or more times. The DNA of the CDR3 is TGTGCCAGCAGTTTCGGGACCCTCGGGACTGAAGCTTTCTTT. Its protein product is CASSFGTLGTEAFF. This chain joins TRBV27 and TRBJ1-1, with a tentative D call TRBD1 (5 bases). The CDR3 has 14 residues. The V gene lost 3 bases and the J gene lost 5 bases, with 13 bases spanning the gap. CDR1 is MNHEY, CDR2 SMNVEV, per germline (reference sequence).

The gene calls are TRBV12-3 or TRBV12-4 and TRBJ2-6; D possibly matches TRBD1 or TRBD2 (5 bases each). This CDR3 region has 13 residues. The V and J ends lost 5 bases and 7 bases respectively, with 9 bases between them. In DNA, the CDR3 is TGTGCCAGCAGTAGCCGGGGCGCCAACGTCCTGACTTTC. It is translated as CASSSRGANVLTF.

This clonotype was counted only a few times. The chain employs TRBV20-1 and TRBJ2-2; D is unclear. The V gene lost 6 bases and the J gene lost 5 bases, with 10 bases spanning the gap. Germline-derived CDR1 and CDR2 are DFQATT and SNEGSKA (reference sequence). CDR3 length equals 12 residues. The CDR3 DNA reads as TGCAGTGCCCCGGAGCCGACCGGGGAGCTGTTTTTT. This gives the protein CSAPEPTGELFF.

The genes are TRBV29-1 and TRBJ2-1; D gene uncertain. Germline V CDR1 and CDR2: SQVTM, ANQGSEA. Trimming left V 7 bases short and J 8 bases short, with 12 bases between. This CDR3 is 11 amino acids long. The DNA for the CDR3 is TGCAGCGCTAACCCCGGTGATGAGCAGTTCTTC. It specifies CSANPGDEQFF.